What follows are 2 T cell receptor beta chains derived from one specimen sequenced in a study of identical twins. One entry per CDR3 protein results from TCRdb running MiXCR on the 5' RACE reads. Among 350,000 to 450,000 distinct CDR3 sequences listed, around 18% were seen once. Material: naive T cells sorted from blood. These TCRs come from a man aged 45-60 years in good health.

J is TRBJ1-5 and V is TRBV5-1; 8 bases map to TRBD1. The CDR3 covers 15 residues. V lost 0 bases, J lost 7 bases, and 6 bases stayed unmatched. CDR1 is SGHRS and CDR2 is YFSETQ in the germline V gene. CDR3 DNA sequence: TGCGCCAGCAGCTTGGGGGGACAGGCATTCCAGCCCCAGCATTTT. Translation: CASSLGGQAFQPQHF.

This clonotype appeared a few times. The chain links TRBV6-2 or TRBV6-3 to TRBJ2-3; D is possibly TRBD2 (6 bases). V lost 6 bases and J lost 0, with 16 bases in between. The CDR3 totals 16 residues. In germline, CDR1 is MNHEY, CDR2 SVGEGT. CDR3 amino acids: CASREGSGLSTDTQYF. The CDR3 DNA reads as TGTGCCAGCAGGGAGGGTTCGGGGCTAAGCACAGATACGCAGTATTTT.